The entry that follows covers one TCR beta chain sequence. The antigen is not known. The same CDR3 can be traced to other DNA sequences in this sample. The sample originates from a study of shared clonotypes between healthy human individuals. Study as a whole: Each donor's CD8 memory used one plate, CD8 naive two, each CD4 subset three.

Data came from immunoSEQ multiplex PCR; TCRdb stores just in-frame clones and leaves some out. Of 2 million to 2.5 million clones in the sample, 80% to 95% were seen once. The study, taken as a whole, reports: Clonotypes shared by all four sorted-subset donors had higher generation probabilities than non-shared clonotypes. The study generally estimated greater richness for naive than memory subsets.

The CD4+ fraction was divided into a CD45RA+ naive subset and a CD45RA-negative memory subset. The CDR3 length is 13 residues. Germline V gene data show CDR1 as MDHEN and CDR2 as SYDVKM. With 5 bases removed from V and 1 base from J, the gap between germline ends came to 9 bases. The receptor was derived from a man between 18 and 35 years old in good health. Some clones in this sample may be carry-over from other donors' samples. The chain employs TRBV28 and TRBJ2-7, with a possible D match to TRBD2 (6 bases). Material for sequencing was naive CD4+ T cells from PBMCs. Regarding subset: CD45RA+ positively selected. The CDR3: CASSLRESYEQYF. The DNA for the CDR3 is TGTGCCAGCAGTCTACGGGAGTCCTACGAGCAGTACTTC.